Each of the 10 T cell receptor beta chains below was sequenced from the same sample in a study of Ad26.COV2.S vaccination and SARS-CoV-2 variants. Sequencing used immunoSEQ multiplex PCR; TCRdb keeps in-frame clones, though not all of them. Among about 280,000 clones listed, about 87% were seen once. The treatment here: roughly 20 received Ad26.COV2.S at low or high dose, single or two shots; several received placebo; per-sample allocation not given. Day 63 following the first vaccine or placebo injection was when the samples were taken. Here the sequenced sample was peripheral blood, taken in a trial of Ad26.COV2.S vaccine versus placebo. The origin of the receptors is a person aged 18-60 years who received the Ad26.COV2.S COVID-19 vaccine or a placebo.

The chain employs TRBV4-3 and TRBJ2-7; tentatively, D is TRBD2 (5 bases). There are 15 residues in the CDR3. V shed 2 bases and J shed 3 bases, with 14 bases lying between them. Looked up from germline, CDR1 is LGHNA and CDR2 is YSLEER. Here the CDR3 reads CASSQYETGIYEQYF. The DNA for the CDR3 is TGCGCCAGCAGCCAATATGAAACGGGGATCTACGAGCAGTACTTC.

The chain uses TRBV2 and TRBJ2-1, with D hard to call. The CDR3 consists of 11 residues. CDR1 and CDR2 from the germline V gene are SNHLY and FYNNEI. The ends were cut back, 5 bases at V and 6 bases at J, with 5 bases in the middle. CDR3 in DNA: TGTGCCAGCAGTTACTTCAATGAGCAGTTCTTC. Encoded protein: CASSYFNEQFF.

V usage is TRBV20-1 and J usage is TRBJ2-3; the D is unclear. The CDR3 totals 11 residues. The ends were cut back, 6 bases at V and 5 bases at J, with 9 bases in the middle. Germline CDR1 reads DFQATT; CDR2 reads SNEGSKA (reference sequence). The CDR3 DNA sequence: TGCAGTGCCAAGATCGGAGATACGCAGTATTTT. Residues: CSAKIGDTQYF.

The chain links TRBV6-5 to TRBJ1-4; D is unresolved. This CDR3 is 15 amino acids long. Germline V gene data show CDR1 as MNHEY and CDR2 as SVGAGI. The ends were cut back, 0 bases at V and 8 bases at J, with 13 bases in the middle. This CDR3 is CASSYSWAKDEKLFF. The DNA for the CDR3 is TGTGCCAGCAGTTACTCATGGGCTAAGGACGAAAAACTGTTTTTT.

The rearrangement uses TRBV2 and TRBJ1-2; TRBD1 might be the D (5 bases). The CDR3 consists of 12 residues. Germline-derived CDR1 and CDR2 are SNHLY and FYNNEI. V lost 6 bases, J lost 2 bases, and 7 bases lay in between. The CDR3 reads CASRAGNYGYTF. The CDR3 nucleotides read TGTGCCAGCAGGGCAGGGAACTATGGCTACACCTTC.

This rearrangement joins TRBV20-1 to TRBJ1-5; D perhaps matches TRBD1 (5 bases). The V gene's germline CDR1 is DFQATT and CDR2 SNEGSKA (reference sequence). CDR3 length: 13 residues. V was trimmed by 3 bases and J by 7 bases, leaving 13 bases between them. The CDR3 coding sequence is TGCAGTGCTAGTATTGGCAGGGCCCAGCCCCAGCATTTT. Protein sequence: CSASIGRAQPQHF.

The rearrangement links TRBV19 to TRBJ1-2; D might be TRBD1 (5 bases). Between the trimmed V and J ends, which lost 3 bases and 14 bases, there was a span of 19 bases. The CDR3 is 13 amino acids. Germline V gene data show CDR1 as LNHDA and CDR2 as SQIVND (reference sequence). CDR3 region: CASSMRDSTVGTF. Here the CDR3 DNA reads TGTGCCAGTAGTATGAGGGACTCAACGGTTGGTACCTTC.

V usage is TRBV29-1 and J usage is TRBJ1-2, with D perhaps TRBD1 (6 bases). The CDR3 sequence is 12 residues long. Trimming removed 6 bases from V and 5 bases from J, with 13 bases in between. In germline, CDR1 is SQVTM, CDR2 ANQGSEA. The CDR3 DNA is TGCAGCGTCGTGACAGGAGATTATGGCTACACCTTC. Protein: CSVVTGDYGYTF. The whole variable domain, remainder taken from reference TRBV29-1 and TRBJ1-2, is SAVISQKPSRDICQRGTSLTIQCQVDSQVTMMFWYRQQPGQSLTLIATANQGSEATYESGFVIDKFPISRPNLTFSTLTVSNMSPEDSSIYLCSVVTGDYGYTFGSGTRLTVV.

V is TRBV10-3 and J is TRBJ1-1; no reliable D call. Germline V gives CDR1 ENHRY, CDR2 SYGVKD. Trimming cost V 4 bases and J 9 bases, with 18 bases left between them. The CDR3 totals 14 residues. The CDR3 region is CAISVHQGEDQAFF. Here the CDR3 DNA reads TGTGCCATCAGTGTGCACCAAGGAGAGGACCAAGCTTTCTTT.

The rearrangement uses TRBV6-5 and TRBJ1-4; possible D gene TRBD1, 5 bases. Germline CDR1 and CDR2: MNHEY and SVGAGI. V shed 7 bases and J shed 7 bases, with 19 bases lying between them. The CDR3 contains 15 residues. CDR3 residues: CASTRTGQGSEKLFF. CDR3 coding DNA: TGTGCCAGCACCAGAACTGGGCAGGGAAGTGAAAAACTGTTTTTT.